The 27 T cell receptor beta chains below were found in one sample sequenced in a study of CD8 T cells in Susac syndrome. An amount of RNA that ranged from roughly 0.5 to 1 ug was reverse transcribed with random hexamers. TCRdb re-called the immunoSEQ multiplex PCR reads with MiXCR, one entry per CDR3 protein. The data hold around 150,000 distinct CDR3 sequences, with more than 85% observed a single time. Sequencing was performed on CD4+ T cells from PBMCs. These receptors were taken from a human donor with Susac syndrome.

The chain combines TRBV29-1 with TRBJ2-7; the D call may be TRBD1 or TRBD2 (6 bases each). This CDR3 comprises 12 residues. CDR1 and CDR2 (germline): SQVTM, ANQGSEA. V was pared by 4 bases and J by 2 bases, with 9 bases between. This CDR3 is CSVVRGPYEQYF. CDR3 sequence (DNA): TGCAGCGTTGTACGGGGGCCCTACGAGCAGTACTTC.

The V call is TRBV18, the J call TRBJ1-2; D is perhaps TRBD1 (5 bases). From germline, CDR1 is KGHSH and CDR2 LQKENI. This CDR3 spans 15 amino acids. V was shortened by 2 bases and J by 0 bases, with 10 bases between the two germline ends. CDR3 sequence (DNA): TGTGCCAGCTCACCAGGGGACCTGCCTAACTATGGCTACACCTTC. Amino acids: CASSPGDLPNYGYTF.

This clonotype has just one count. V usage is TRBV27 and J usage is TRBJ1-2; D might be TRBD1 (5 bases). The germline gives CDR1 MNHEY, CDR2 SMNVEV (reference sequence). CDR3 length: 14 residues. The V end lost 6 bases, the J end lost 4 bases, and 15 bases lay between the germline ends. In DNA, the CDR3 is TGTGCCAGCAGCCCCCGCAGCCAGGGCTATGGCTACACCTTC. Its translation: CASSPRSQGYGYTF.

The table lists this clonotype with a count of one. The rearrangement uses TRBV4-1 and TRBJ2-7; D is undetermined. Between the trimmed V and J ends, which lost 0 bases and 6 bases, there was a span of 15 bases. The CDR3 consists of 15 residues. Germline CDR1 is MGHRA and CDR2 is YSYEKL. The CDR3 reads CASSQDYVQTREQYF. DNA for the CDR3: TGCGCCAGCAGCCAAGATTACGTACAGACCCGCGAGCAGTACTTC.

The CDR3 loop is CATSYGGETQYF. CDR3 sequence (DNA): TGTGCCACCAGCTATGGTGGAGAGACCCAGTACTTC. This chain connects TRBV15 to TRBJ2-5; no reliable D call. The CDR3 has 12 residues. V was pared by 5 bases and J by 4 bases, with 8 bases between. The germline V gene has CDR1 LNHNV and CDR2 YYDKDF (reference sequence).

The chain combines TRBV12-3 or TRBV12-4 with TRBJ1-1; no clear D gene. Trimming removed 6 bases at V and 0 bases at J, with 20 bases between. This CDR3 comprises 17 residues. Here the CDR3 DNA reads TGTGCCAGCAGCCGGAACTGGGGAGGTTTCCTGAACACTGAAGCTTTCTTT. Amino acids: CASSRNWGGFLNTEAFF.

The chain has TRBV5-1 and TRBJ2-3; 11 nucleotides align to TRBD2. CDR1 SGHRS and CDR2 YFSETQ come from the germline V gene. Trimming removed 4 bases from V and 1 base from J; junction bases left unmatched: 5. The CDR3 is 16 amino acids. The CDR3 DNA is TGCGCCAGCAGCCAACAGACTAGCGGGGGCACAGATACGCAGTATTTT. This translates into CASSQQTSGGTDTQYF.

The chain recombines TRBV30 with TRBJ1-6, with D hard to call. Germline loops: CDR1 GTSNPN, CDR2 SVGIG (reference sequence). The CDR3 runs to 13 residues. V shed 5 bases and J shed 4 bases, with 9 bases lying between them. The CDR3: CAWGREYNSPLHF. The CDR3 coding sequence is TGTGCCTGGGGCCGGGAATATAATTCACCCCTCCACTTT.

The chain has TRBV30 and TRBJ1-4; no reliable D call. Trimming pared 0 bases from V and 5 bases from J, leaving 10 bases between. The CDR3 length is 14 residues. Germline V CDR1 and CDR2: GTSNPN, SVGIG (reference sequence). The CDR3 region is CAWSVPVTNEKLFF. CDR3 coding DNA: TGTGCCTGGAGTGTACCGGTTACGAATGAAAAACTGTTTTTT.

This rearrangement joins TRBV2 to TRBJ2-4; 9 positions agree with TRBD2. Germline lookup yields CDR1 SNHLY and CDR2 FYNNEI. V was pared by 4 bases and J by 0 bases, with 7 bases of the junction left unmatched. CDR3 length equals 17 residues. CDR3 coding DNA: TGTGCCAGCAGTGCACAGACTAGCGGTATAGCCAAAAACATTCAGTACTTC. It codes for CASSAQTSGIAKNIQYF.

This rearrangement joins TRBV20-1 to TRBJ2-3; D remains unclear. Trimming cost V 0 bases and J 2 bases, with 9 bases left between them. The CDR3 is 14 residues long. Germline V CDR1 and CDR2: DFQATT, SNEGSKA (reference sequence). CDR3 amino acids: CSARDPGSTDTQYF. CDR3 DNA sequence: TGCAGTGCTAGAGATCCGGGTTCCACAGATACGCAGTATTTT.

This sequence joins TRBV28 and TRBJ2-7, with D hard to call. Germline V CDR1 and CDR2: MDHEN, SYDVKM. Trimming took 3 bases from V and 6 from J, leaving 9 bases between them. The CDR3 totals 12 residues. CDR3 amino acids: CASSFQVGEQYF. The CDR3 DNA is TGTGCCAGCAGTTTCCAGGTCGGCGAGCAGTACTTC.

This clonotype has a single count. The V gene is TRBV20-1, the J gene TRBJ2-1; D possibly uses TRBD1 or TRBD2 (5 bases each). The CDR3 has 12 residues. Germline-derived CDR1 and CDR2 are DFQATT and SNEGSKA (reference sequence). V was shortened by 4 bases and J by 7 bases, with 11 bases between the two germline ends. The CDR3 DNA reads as TGCAGTGCTACGGGACCTCAGAATGAGCAGTTCTTC. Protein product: CSATGPQNEQFF.

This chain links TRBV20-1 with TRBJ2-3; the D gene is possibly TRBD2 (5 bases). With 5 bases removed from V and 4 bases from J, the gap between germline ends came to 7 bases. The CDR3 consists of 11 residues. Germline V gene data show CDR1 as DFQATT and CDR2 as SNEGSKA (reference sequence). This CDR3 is CSAGESDTQYF. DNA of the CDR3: TGCAGTGCTGGGGAGTCAGATACGCAGTATTTT.

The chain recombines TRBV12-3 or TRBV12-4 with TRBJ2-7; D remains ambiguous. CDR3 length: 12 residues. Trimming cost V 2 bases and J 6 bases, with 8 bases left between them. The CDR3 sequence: CASSLLYSEQYF. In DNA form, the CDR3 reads TGTGCCAGCAGTTTACTCTATAGCGAGCAGTACTTC.

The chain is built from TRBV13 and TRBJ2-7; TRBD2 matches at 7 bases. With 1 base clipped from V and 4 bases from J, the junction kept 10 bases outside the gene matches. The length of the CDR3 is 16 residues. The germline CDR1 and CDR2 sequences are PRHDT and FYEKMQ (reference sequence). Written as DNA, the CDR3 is TGTGCCAGCAGCTTAGAGGGACTAAAGAATAAGTACGAGCAGTACTTC. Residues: CASSLEGLKNKYEQYF.

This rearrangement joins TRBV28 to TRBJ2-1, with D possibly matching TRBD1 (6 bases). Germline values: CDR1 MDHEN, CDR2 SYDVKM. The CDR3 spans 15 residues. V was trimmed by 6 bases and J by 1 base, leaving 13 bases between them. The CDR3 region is CASSPIQGSYNEQFF. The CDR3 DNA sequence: TGTGCCAGCAGCCCGATACAGGGTTCCTACAATGAGCAGTTCTTC. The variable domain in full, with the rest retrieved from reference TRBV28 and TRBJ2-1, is DVKVTQSSRYLVKRTGEKVFLECVQDMDHENMFWYRQDPGLGLRLIYFSYDVKMKEKGDIPEGYSVSREKKERFSLILESASTNQTSMYLCASSPIQGSYNEQFFGPGTRLTVL.

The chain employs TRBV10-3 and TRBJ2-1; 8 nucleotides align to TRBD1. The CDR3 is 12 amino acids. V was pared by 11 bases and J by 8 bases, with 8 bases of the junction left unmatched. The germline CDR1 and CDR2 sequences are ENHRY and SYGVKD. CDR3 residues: CAAADRVHEQFF. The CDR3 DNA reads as TGTGCCGCCGCGGACAGGGTCCATGAGCAGTTCTTC.

CDR3 DNA sequence: TGTGCCACCAGTGACTACGCCGGGGGGCCTCGGGAGACCCAGTACTTC. Translating it yields CATSDYAGGPRETQYF. V and J are TRBV24-1 and TRBJ2-5, with a tentative D call TRBD2 (7 bases). The germline CDR1 and CDR2 sequences are KGHDR and SFDVKD. The CDR3 runs 16 residues. V was cut by 4 bases and J by 5 bases, with 19 bases left in between.

The CDR3 reads CSARDWAGRSYEQYF. The CDR3 DNA sequence: TGCAGTGCTAGAGATTGGGCAGGGCGTTCCTACGAGCAGTACTTC. The chain has TRBV20-1 and TRBJ2-7; D perhaps matches TRBD1 (5 bases). V was clipped by 0 bases and J by 1 base, with 13 bases between them. There are 15 residues in the CDR3. CDR1 is DFQATT, CDR2 SNEGSKA, per germline (reference sequence).

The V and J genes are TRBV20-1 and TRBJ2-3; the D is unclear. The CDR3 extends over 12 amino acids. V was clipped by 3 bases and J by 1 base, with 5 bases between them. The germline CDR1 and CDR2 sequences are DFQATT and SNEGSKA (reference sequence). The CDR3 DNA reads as TGCAGTGCTAGCGCGGGCACAGATACGCAGTATTTT. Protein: CSASAGTDTQYF.

The CDR3 nucleotides are TGTGCCAGCAGCAACCCGACAGGGTCGGGCACTGAAGCTTTCTTT. Amino acid sequence: CASSNPTGSGTEAFF. The chain has TRBV5-4 and TRBJ1-1, with TRBD1 matching over 7 bases. V shed 4 bases and J 4 bases; nucleotides not matched to a gene: 10. The germline V gene has CDR1 SGHNT and CDR2 YYREEE (reference sequence). CDR3 size: 15 residues. Combining the CDR3 with reference TRBV5-4 and TRBJ1-1 gives the whole variable domain ETGVTQSPTHLIKTRGQQVTLRCSSQSGHNTVSWYQQALGQGPQFIFQYYREEENGRGNFPPRFSGLQFPNYSSELNVNALELDDSALYLCASSNPTGSGTEAFFGQGTRLTVV.

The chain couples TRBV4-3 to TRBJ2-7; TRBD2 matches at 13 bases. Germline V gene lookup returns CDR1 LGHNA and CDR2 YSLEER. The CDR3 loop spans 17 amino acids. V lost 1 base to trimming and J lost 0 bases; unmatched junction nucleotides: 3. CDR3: CASSQGTSGSLSYEQYF. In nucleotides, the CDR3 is TGCGCCAGCAGCCAAGGGACTAGCGGGAGCCTCTCCTACGAGCAGTACTTC.

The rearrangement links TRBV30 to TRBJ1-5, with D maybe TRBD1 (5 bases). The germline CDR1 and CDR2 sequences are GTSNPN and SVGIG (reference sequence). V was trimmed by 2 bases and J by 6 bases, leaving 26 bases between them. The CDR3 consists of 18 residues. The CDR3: CAWSSGLGREEFSQPQHF. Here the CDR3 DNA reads TGTGCCTGGAGTTCCGGCTTGGGACGGGAGGAGTTTTCTCAGCCCCAGCATTTT.

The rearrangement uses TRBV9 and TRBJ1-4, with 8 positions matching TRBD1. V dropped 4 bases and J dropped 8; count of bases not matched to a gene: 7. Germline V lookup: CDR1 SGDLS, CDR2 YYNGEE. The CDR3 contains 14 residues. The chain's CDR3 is CASSKTGEGEKLFF. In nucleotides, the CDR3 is TGTGCCAGCAGCAAGACAGGGGAAGGAGAAAAACTGTTTTTT.

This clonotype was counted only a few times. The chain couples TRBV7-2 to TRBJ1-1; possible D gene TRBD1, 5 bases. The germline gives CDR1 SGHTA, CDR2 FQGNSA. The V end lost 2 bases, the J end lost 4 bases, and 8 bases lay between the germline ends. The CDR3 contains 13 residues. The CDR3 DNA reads TGTGCCAGCAGCTTACGCAGGGCCACTGAAGCTTTCTTT. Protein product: CASSLRRATEAFF.

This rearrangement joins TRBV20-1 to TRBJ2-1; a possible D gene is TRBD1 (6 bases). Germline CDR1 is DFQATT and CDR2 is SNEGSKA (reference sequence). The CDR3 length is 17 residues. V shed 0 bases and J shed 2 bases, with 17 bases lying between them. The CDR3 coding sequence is TGCAGTGCTAGAGATCAGGGGAAAGTGCCCCCCTACAATGAGCAGTTCTTC. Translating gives CSARDQGKVPPYNEQFF.